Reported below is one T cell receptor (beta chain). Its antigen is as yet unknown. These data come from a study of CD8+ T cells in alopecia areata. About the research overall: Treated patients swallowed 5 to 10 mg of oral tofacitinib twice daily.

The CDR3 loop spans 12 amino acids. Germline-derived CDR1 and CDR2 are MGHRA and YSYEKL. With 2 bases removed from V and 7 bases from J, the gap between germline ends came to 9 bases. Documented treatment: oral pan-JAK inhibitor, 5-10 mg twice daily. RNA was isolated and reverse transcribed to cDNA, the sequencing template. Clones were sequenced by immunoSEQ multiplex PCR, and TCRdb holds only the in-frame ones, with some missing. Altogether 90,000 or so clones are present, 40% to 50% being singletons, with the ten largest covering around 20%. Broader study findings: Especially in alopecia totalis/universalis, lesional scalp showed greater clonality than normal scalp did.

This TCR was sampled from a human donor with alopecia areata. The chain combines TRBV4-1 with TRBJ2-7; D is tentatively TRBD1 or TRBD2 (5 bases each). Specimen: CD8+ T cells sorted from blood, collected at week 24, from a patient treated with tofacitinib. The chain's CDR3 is CASSQTGREQYF. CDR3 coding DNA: TGCGCCAGCAGCCAAACGGGGCGGGAGCAGTACTTC.